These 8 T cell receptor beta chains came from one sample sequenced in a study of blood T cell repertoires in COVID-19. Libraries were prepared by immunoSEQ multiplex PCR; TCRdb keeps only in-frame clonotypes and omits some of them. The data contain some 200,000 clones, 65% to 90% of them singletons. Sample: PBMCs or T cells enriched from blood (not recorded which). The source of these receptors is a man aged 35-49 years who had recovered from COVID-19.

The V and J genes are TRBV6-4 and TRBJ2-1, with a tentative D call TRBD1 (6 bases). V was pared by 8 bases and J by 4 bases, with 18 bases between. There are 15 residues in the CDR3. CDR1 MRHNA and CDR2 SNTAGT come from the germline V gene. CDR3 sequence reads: CASARGGEGYNEQFF. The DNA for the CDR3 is TGTGCCAGCGCAAGAGGGGGAGAGGGGTACAATGAGCAGTTCTTC.

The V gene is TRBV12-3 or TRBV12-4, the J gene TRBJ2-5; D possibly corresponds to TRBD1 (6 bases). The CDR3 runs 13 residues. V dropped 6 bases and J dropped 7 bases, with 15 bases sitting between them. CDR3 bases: TGTGCCAGCAGCAACTACAGGGAAGGGACCCAGTACTTC. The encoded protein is CASSNYREGTQYF.

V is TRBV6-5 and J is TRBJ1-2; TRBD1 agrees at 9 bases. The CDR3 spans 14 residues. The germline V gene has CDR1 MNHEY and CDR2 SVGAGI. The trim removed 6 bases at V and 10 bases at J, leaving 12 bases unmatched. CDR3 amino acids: CASRPAGTGWYYTF. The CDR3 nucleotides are TGTGCCAGCAGACCCGCCGGGACAGGGTGGTACTACACCTTC.

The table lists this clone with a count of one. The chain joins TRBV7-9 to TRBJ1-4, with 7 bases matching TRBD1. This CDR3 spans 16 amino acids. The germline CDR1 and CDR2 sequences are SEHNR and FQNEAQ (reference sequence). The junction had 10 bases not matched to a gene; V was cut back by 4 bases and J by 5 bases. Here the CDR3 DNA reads TGTGCCAGCAGCTCGCTTAGACAGGGAGCAAATGAAAAACTGTTTTTT. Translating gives CASSSLRQGANEKLFF.

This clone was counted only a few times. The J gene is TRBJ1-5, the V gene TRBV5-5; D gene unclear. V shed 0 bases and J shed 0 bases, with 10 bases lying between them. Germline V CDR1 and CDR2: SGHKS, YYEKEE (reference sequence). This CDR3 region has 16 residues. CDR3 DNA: TGTGCCAGCAGCTTGGAGGCAGGATATAGCAATCAGCCCCAGCATTTT. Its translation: CASSLEAGYSNQPQHF.

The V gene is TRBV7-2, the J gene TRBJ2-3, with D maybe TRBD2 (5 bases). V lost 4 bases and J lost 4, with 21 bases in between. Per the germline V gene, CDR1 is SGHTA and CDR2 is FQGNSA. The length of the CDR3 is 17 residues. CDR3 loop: CASSSPGWRVGPDTQYF. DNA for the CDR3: TGTGCCAGCAGCTCACCGGGGTGGCGGGTGGGTCCAGATACGCAGTATTTT.

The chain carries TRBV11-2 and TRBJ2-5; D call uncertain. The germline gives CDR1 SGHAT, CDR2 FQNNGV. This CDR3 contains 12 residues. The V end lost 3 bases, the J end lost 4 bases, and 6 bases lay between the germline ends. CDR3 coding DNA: TGTGCCAGCAGCTTCTCACTAGAGACCCAGTACTTC. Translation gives CASSFSLETQYF.

CDR3 loop: CASSLRGRADEKLFF. The CDR3 DNA reads TGTGCCAGCAGTTTAAGAGGCAGGGCGGATGAAAAACTGTTTTTT. This sequence joins TRBV28 and TRBJ1-4; D possibly corresponds to TRBD1 (5 bases). Germline V CDR1 and CDR2: MDHEN, SYDVKM. Deletions cut 2 bases from V and 6 bases from J, with 13 bases between. The CDR3 contains 15 residues.